This TCR beta chain is drawn from a study of cytomegalovirus exposure and HLA in healthy donors. This clone occurred once. Its cognate antigen is unknown. Vbeta (60) and Jbeta (13) primers were used in the PCR. TCRdb keeps only in-frame clones here, not all; method: immunoSEQ multiplex PCR. This sample has 180,000 or so clones, with roughly 82% found just once. Study-wide points: Cytomegalovirus association was listed for around 180 TCR beta chains.

This clonotype was obtained from a middle-aged man in good health and CMV-seronegative. The sample consisted of PBMCs.

The CDR3 DNA reads as TGTGCCAGCAGTTACTCGTTTGGCGCAGGCCCCAACGTCCTGACTTTC. Protein: CASSYSFGAGPNVLTF. The chain links TRBV6-5 to TRBJ2-6; D gene ambiguous. V lost 0 bases and J lost 8, with 14 bases in between. Germline CDR1 is MNHEY and CDR2 is SVGAGI. The CDR3 has 16 residues.